The 16 T cell receptor beta chains reported below all come from one sample, sequenced in a study of blood T cell repertoires in COVID-19. The table came from immunoSEQ multiplex PCR; TCRdb's copy has only in-frame clones and leaves some out. The sample consists of around 250,000 clones, around 88% of them appearing once. The sequencing input was PBMCs or T cells enriched from blood (not recorded which). The origin of the receptors is a middle-aged woman with acute COVID-19.

This rearrangement joins TRBV4-1 to TRBJ2-7, with D possibly matching TRBD2 (5 bases). This CDR3 is 16 amino acids long. CDR1 and CDR2 from the germline V gene are MGHRA and YSYEKL. Trimming left V 5 bases short and J 3 bases short, with 20 bases between. The CDR3 loop is CASSKPSGGRGYEQYF. The CDR3 DNA follows: TGCGCCAGCAGCAAACCCTCCGGCGGTCGGGGCTACGAGCAGTACTTC.

V usage is TRBV12-3 or TRBV12-4 and J usage is TRBJ2-3; a weak D match, TRBD2 (6 bases). The CDR3 sequence is 13 residues long. V lost 6 bases and J lost 1, with 8 bases in between. CDR3 residues: CASRGTGTDTQYF. In nucleotides, the CDR3 is TGTGCCAGCAGGGGGACTGGCACAGATACGCAGTATTTT.

The genes are TRBV7-9 and TRBJ1-1; tentatively, D is TRBD1 (6 bases). Trimming removed 5 bases from V and 6 bases from J, with 13 bases in between. CDR1 and CDR2 (germline): SEHNR, FQNEAQ (reference sequence). The CDR3 runs 13 residues. This chain's CDR3 is CASSPHRVAEAFF. The CDR3 nucleotides read TGTGCCAGCAGCCCCCACAGGGTTGCTGAAGCTTTCTTT.

This chain links TRBV25-1 with TRBJ2-5, with D unclear. The CDR3 has 11 residues. V gave up 7 bases and J gave up 7 bases, with 10 bases separating them. Germline CDR1 MGHDK, CDR2 SYGVNS. The DNA of the CDR3 is TGTGCCAGCACCTCCGCGCGGACCCAGTACTTC. It is translated as CASTSARTQYF.

The V gene is TRBV5-6, the J gene TRBJ2-1; weak D call: TRBD2 (6 bases). V was shortened by 4 bases and J by 7 bases, with 21 bases between the two germline ends. The CDR3 has 16 amino acids. In germline, CDR1 is SGHDT, CDR2 YYEEEE. CDR3 sequence: CASSPVGLGGLNEQFF. The CDR3 region has the DNA TGTGCCAGCAGCCCCGTGGGGTTGGGAGGTTTGAATGAGCAGTTCTTC.

The chain has TRBV5-6 and TRBJ1-2; possibly TRBD1 for D (6 bases). Trimming took 0 bases from V and 3 from J, leaving 15 bases between them. Germline V gene data show CDR1 as SGHDT and CDR2 as YYEEEE. This CDR3 is 16 amino acids long. DNA of the CDR3: TGTGCCAGCAGCTTGGTGGGCCAGGGGACCGACTATGGCTACACCTTC. Its translation is CASSLVGQGTDYGYTF.

The V gene is TRBV7-8, the J gene TRBJ2-7, with 9 bases lining up with TRBD1. CDR1 is SGHVS, CDR2 FQNEAQ, per germline. With 5 bases clipped from V and 9 bases from J, the junction kept 17 bases outside the gene matches. The CDR3 extends over 16 amino acids. DNA of the CDR3: TGTGCCAGCAGCACGGGACAGGGCTTACCCCCCCCGAGGCAGTACTTC. Its protein is CASSTGQGLPPPRQYF.

A single count supports this clone. The chain combines TRBV7-2 with TRBJ1-1, with 8 positions matching TRBD1. The ends lost 5 bases at V and 7 bases at J; junction bases unmatched: 9. This CDR3 is 14 amino acids long. CDR1 is SGHTA, CDR2 FQGNSA, per germline. CDR3 in amino acids: CASSRKTGAFEAFF. The CDR3 DNA reads TGTGCCAGCAGCCGTAAGACAGGGGCCTTTGAAGCTTTCTTT. The full variable domain, in which reference TRBV7-2 and TRBJ1-1 provide the parts outside the CDR3, is GAGVSQSPSNKVTEKGKDVELRCDPISGHTALYWYRQSLGQGLEFLIYFQGNSAPDKSGLPSDRFSAERTGGSVSTLTIQRTQQEDSAVYLCASSRKTGAFEAFFGQGTRLTVV.

J is TRBJ1-4 and V is TRBV3-1 (or the pseudogene TRBV3-2), with D maybe TRBD1 (5 bases). Germline CDR1 LGHDT, CDR2 YNNKEL (reference sequence). The CDR3 sequence is 15 residues long. Trimming removed 2 bases at V and 1 base at J, with 8 bases between. The CDR3 bases are TGTGCCAGCAGCCAACCCACAGGAACTAATGAAAAACTGTTTTTT. Translated, it gives CASSQPTGTNEKLFF.

This clone has just one count. The V and J genes are TRBV20-1 and TRBJ2-1, with TRBD1 matching over 8 bases. CDR3 length: 13 amino acids. Germline V lookup: CDR1 DFQATT, CDR2 SNEGSKA (reference sequence). V was pared by 3 bases and J by 9 bases, with 7 bases of the junction left unmatched. The CDR3 DNA reads as TGCAGTGCTAGTTGGGGCAGGGGGCCTGAGCAGTTCTTC. This translates into CSASWGRGPEQFF.

V gene TRBV19 combines with J gene TRBJ2-1; 7 positions match TRBD2. The V and J ends lost 5 bases and 7 bases, in that order; junction bases with no gene match: 8. Germline CDR1 is LNHDA and CDR2 is SQIVND (reference sequence). This CDR3 comprises 14 residues. The CDR3 DNA reads TGTGCCAGTAGTGCCACTAGCGTGGGGAATGAGCAGTTCTTC. It codes for CASSATSVGNEQFF.

The chain employs TRBV27 and TRBJ1-2; D remains unclear. V was pared by 3 bases and J by 9 bases, with 23 bases between. CDR1 and CDR2 from the germline V gene are MNHEY and SMNVEV (reference sequence). The CDR3 spans 16 residues. The CDR3 loop is CASSFYSYDPASSYTF. CDR3 DNA sequence: TGTGCCAGCAGTTTTTACAGCTATGACCCAGCATCGAGCTACACCTTC.

The chain couples TRBV3-1 (or the pseudogene TRBV3-2) to TRBJ1-1, with no clear D. The germline gives CDR1 LGHDT, CDR2 YNNKEL (reference sequence). The CDR3 contains 12 residues. Trimming took off 4 bases at V and 0 bases at J, with 3 bases between the two ends. For the CDR3, the DNA is TGTGCCAGCAGCCTTATGAACACTGAAGCTTTCTTT. Translating it yields CASSLMNTEAFF.

J is TRBJ2-3 and V is TRBV30; a possible D gene is TRBD2 (7 bases). The germline gives CDR1 GTSNPN, CDR2 SVGIG (reference sequence). Trimming removed 4 bases at V and 6 bases at J, with 14 bases between. There are 13 residues in the CDR3. The CDR3 sequence: CAWKWGGADTQYF. The DNA of the CDR3 is TGTGCCTGGAAGTGGGGGGGGGCGGATACGCAGTATTTT.

This chain links TRBV10-3 with TRBJ2-7; the match to TRBD1 covers 10 bases. After removal of 4 bases from V and 3 bases from J, the junction contained 6 bases not matched to a gene. This CDR3 is 15 amino acids long. Germline V gene lookup returns CDR1 ENHRY and CDR2 SYGVKD. CDR3: CAISAGQGGDYEQYF. The CDR3, as DNA: TGTGCCATCAGTGCAGGACAGGGGGGAGACTACGAGCAGTACTTC.

This rearrangement joins TRBV30 to TRBJ1-1; no reliable D call. The CDR3 spans 13 residues. The germline V gene has CDR1 GTSNPN and CDR2 SVGIG (reference sequence). V was cut by 0 bases and J by 0 bases, with 5 bases left in between. CDR3 residues: CAWSVTVNTEAFF. CDR3 nucleotide sequence: TGTGCCTGGAGTGTAACGGTGAACACTGAAGCTTTCTTT. The variable domain in full, with the rest retrieved from reference TRBV30 and TRBJ1-1, is SQTIHQWPATLVQPVGSPLSLECTVEGTSNPNLYWYRQAAGRGLQLLFYSVGIGQISSEVPQNLSASRPQDRQFILSSKKLLLSDSGFYLCAWSVTVNTEAFFGQGTRLTVV.